A selection of T cell receptor beta chains follows, all from one sample in a study of high-grade serous ovarian cancer treatment subgroups. The table came from immunoSEQ multiplex PCR; TCRdb's copy has only in-frame clones and leaves some out. The data contain 10,000 or so clones, 70% to 90% of them singletons. The specimen sequenced was tumor tissue. The receptors stem from a human donor with high-grade serous ovarian cancer. The CDR3 runs from the conserved cysteine through the conserved F or W. D genes are given only for firm matches. Clone size is stated in some rows and not others, as once, few, many or a class when expanded.

size | J | V | length | D | DNA | CDR3
. | TRBJ1-5 | TRBV28 | 15 | TRBD1 | TGTGCCAGCCGGTACCAGACAGGGGGGGTTCAGCCCCAGCATTTT | CASRYQTGGVQPQHF
once | TRBJ2-5 | TRBV10-3 | 14 | TRBD2 | TGTGCCATCAGTGAGTCAGCGGGGGGCGGGACCCAGTACTTC | CAISESAGGGTQYF
. | TRBJ2-7 | TRBV9 | 15 | . | TGTGCCAGCAGCGTAGAAAGCGGGACAATTTACGAGCAGTACTTC | CASSVESGTIYEQYF
. | TRBJ2-3 | TRBV9 | 16 | TRBD2 | TGTGCCAGCAGCGTGGACGGGGGGGCCAGTGCAGATACGCAGTATTTT | CASSVDGGASADTQYF
. | TRBJ2-5 | TRBV13 | 13 | . | TGTGCCAGCAGCAGCGCAAGTGTAGAGACCCAGTACTTC | CASSSASVETQYF
. | TRBJ2-3 | TRBV7-2 | 16 | TRBD1 | TGTGCCAGCAGCTTTCTTCCACAGGGGGCCGGAGATACGCAGTATTTT | CASSFLPQGAGDTQYF
. | TRBJ2-7 | TRBV6-5 | 15 | . | TGTGCCAGCAGTTACTCGGGAAGAGGGGCTAGCGAGCAGTACTTC | CASSYSGRGASEQYF
. | TRBJ2-2 | TRBV4-2 | 17 | . | TGTGCCAGCAGCCCTACCAACCCCTTTAGGGAGTTGGGGGAGCTGTTTTTT | CASSPTNPFRELGELFF
. | TRBJ2-5 | TRBV5-4 | 14 | TRBD2 | TGTGCCAGCAGCGCCGGGGGGGCCCAGGAGACCCAGTACTTC | CASSAGGAQETQYF
. | TRBJ2-7 | TRBV11-2 | 14 | TRBD1 | TGTGCCAGCAGCCCTGGACAGGGGCCCCAGGAGCAGTACTTC | CASSPGQGPQEQYF
. | TRBJ1-2 | TRBV6-1 | 12 | TRBD1 | TGTGCCATGTCGGGACAGGGGTTTGGCTACACCTTC | CAMSGQGFGYTF
. | TRBJ2-4 | TRBV2 | 14 | . | TGTGCCAGCAGTGAAAGAGCGATCAAAAACATTCAGTACTTC | CASSERAIKNIQYF
few | TRBJ1-4 | TRBV11-2 | 15 | . | TGTGCCAGCAGCTTAGGGGTAGCGACTAATGAAAAACTGTTTTTT | CASSLGVATNEKLFF
. | TRBJ2-2 | TRBV6-6 | 14 | TRBD1 | TGTGCCAGCAGTATACAGGGGGACACCGGGGAGCTGTTTTTT | CASSIQGDTGELFF
. | TRBJ2-7 | TRBV4-2 | 18 | TRBD1 | TGTGCCAGCAGCCAGACTTACCACGGGACAGTTTTCTCCTACGAGCAGTACTTC | CASSQTYHGTVFSYEQYF
. | TRBJ1-4 | TRBV5-1 | 15 | . | TGCGCCAGCAGCGGAGACCCCGCAACTAATGAAAAACTGTTTTTT | CASSGDPATNEKLFF
. | TRBJ1-5 | TRBV2 | 18 | . | TGTGCCAGCAGTGAAGCGCGAGTAATGGTCGATAGCAATCAGCCCCAGCATTTT | CASSEARVMVDSNQPQHF
. | TRBJ2-3 | TRBV14 | 14 | TRBD2 | TGTGCCAGCAGCCGAGGACTAGCCCCAGATACGCAGTATTTT | CASSRGLAPDTQYF
. | TRBJ1-2 | TRBV30 | 12 | . | TGTGCCTGGAGTGAGGACAGATATGGCTACACCTTC | CAWSEDRYGYTF
. | TRBJ2-7 | TRBV2 | 12 | . | TGTGCCAGCAGGTACTTAACCTACGAGCAGTACTTC | CASRYLTYEQYF
once | TRBJ2-3 | TRBV9 | 13 | . | TGTGCCAGCAGCCCCATGTCTTCGTTAATGCAGTATTTT | CASSPMSSLMQYF
few | TRBJ1-4 | TRBV2 | 15 | TRBD1 | TGTGCCAGCAGTGAACAGGGGGGAACTAATGAAAAACTGTTTTTT | CASSEQGGTNEKLFF
. | TRBJ1-2 | TRBV4-3 | 13 | TRBD1 | TGCGCCAGCAGCCAAGACAGGGGGCATGGCTACACCTTC | CASSQDRGHGYTF
. | TRBJ2-5 | TRBV6-4 | 14 | TRBD2 | TGTGCCAGCAGCCGCCTAGCGGGGCAAGAGACCCAGTACTTC | CASSRLAGQETQYF
. | TRBJ1-1 | TRBV6-4 | 14 | TRBD1 | TGTGCCAGCAGGACAGACAGGGCGACCACTGAAGCTTTCTTT | CASRTDRATTEAFF
. | TRBJ1-1 | TRBV7-2 | 14 | . | TGTGCCAGCAGCTTTAAGGGGCAGAACACTGAAGCTTTCTTT | CASSFKGQNTEAFF
. | TRBJ1-1 | TRBV30 | 14 | . | TGTGCCTGGGTCCACTGGCGGGCGGACACTGAAGCTTTCTTT | CAWVHWRADTEAFF
once | TRBJ2-5 | TRBV12-5 | 13 | . | TGTGCTAGTGGTTTGGGGGGGTTTGGGACCCAGTACTTC | CASGLGGFGTQYF
. | TRBJ2-7 | TRBV6-1 | 15 | . | TGTGCCAGCAGTGAAGGCTGGAACTTCTCCTACGAGCAGTACTTC | CASSEGWNFSYEQYF
. | TRBJ2-3 | TRBV4-1 | 18 | . | TGCGCCAGCAGCCAAGAGCCCGTACTCTCCACCCTCCCAGATACGCAGTATTTT | CASSQEPVLSTLPDTQYF
few | TRBJ2-1 | TRBV19 | 15 | TRBD1 | TGTGCCAGTAGTATTGGCAGGGGGCAGGTGGATGAGCAGTTCTTC | CASSIGRGQVDEQFF
. | TRBJ1-5 | TRBV28 | 13 | . | TGTGCCAGCAGTTTCCTGACAGATCAGCCCCAGCATTTT | CASSFLTDQPQHF
. | TRBJ2-2 | TRBV10-2 | 15 | TRBD2 | TGCGCCAGCAGTGAAGTAGGACTAGGAGCCGGGGAGCTGTTTTTT | CASSEVGLGAGELFF
. | TRBJ2-5 | TRBV5-4 | 16 | TRBD2 | TGTGCCAGCAGCCCGTATACTAGCGGGGGGGCGGAGACCCAGTACTTC | CASSPYTSGGAETQYF
. | TRBJ2-1 | TRBV4-1 | 18 | TRBD2 | TGCGCCAGCAGCCAAGATCTCTTTCTAGCGGGAGGTTGGAATGAGCAGTTCTTC | CASSQDLFLAGGWNEQFF